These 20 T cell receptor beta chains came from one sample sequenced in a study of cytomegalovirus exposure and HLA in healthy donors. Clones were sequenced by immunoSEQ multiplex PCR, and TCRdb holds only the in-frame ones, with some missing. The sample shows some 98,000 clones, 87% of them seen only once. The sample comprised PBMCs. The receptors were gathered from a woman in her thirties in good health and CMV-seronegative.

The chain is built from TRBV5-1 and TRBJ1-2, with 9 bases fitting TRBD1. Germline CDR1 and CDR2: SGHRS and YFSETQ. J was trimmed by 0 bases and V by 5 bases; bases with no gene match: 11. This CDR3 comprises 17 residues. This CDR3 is CASRQRTGEMANYGYTF. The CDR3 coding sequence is TGCGCCAGCAGGCAAAGGACAGGGGAGATGGCTAACTATGGCTACACCTTC. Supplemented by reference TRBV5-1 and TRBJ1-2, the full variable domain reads KAGVTQTPRYLIKTRGQQVTLSCSPISGHRSVSWYQQTPGQGLQFLFEYFSETQRNKGNFPGRFSGRQFSNSRSEMNVSTLELGDSALYLCASRQRTGEMANYGYTFGSGTRLTVV.

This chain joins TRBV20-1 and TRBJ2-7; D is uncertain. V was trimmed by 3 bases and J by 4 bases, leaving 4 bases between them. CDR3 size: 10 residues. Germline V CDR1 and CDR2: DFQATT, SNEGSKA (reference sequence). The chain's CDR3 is CSASRYEQYF. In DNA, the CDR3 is TGCAGTGCTAGCAGGTACGAGCAGTACTTC.

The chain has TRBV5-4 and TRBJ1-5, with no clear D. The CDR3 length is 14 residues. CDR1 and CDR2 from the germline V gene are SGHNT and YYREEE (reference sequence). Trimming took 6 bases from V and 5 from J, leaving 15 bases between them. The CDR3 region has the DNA TGTGCCAGCACCCAAGGCCCCGGGGATCAGCCCCAGCATTTT. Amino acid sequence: CASTQGPGDQPQHF.

The CDR3 region is CASTGTGTGSYEQYF. The CDR3 nucleotides are TGTGCCAGCACCGGAACCGGGACAGGGTCCTACGAGCAGTACTTC. The chain joins TRBV28 to TRBJ2-7; 9 bases map to TRBD1. There are 15 residues in the CDR3. Germline V lookup: CDR1 MDHEN, CDR2 SYDVKM. Trimming cost V 7 bases and J 1 base; bases outside gene matches: 8.

DNA of the CDR3: TGTGCCAGCAGCTTGACGGGAGGAACTGAAGCTTTCTTT. The encoded protein is CASSLTGGTEAFF. The V gene is TRBV7-9, the J gene TRBJ1-1; D call uncertain. Trimming stripped 3 bases from V and 5 bases from J, with 10 bases between. This CDR3 spans 13 amino acids. The germline V gene has CDR1 SEHNR and CDR2 FQNEAQ (reference sequence).

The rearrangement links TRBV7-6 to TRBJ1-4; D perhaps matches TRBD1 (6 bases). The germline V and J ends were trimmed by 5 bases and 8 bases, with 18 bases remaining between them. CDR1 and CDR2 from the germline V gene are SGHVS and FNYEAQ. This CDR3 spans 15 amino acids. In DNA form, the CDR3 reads TGTGCCAGCAGCCGGGGGGGGCAGGGCAGAGAAAAACTGTTTTTT. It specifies CASSRGGQGREKLFF. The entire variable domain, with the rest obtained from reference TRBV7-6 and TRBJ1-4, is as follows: GAGVSQSPRYKVTKRGQDVALRCDPISGHVSLYWYRQALGQGPEFLTYFNYEAQQDKSGLPNDRFSAERPEGSISTLTIQRTEQRDSAMYRCASSRGGQGREKLFFGSGTQLSVL.

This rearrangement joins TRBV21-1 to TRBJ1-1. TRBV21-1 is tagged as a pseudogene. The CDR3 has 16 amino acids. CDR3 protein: CASSKVLAREATEAFF. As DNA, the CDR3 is TGTGCCAGCAGCAAAGTCCTGGCTAGGGAGGCGACTGAAGCTTTCTTT.

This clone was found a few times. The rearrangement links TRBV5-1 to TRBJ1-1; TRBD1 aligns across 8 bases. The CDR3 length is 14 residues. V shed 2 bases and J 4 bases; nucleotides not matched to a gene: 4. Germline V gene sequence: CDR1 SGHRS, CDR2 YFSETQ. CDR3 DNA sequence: TGCGCCAGCAGCTTCTCCCAGGGGGCCACTGAAGCTTTCTTT. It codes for CASSFSQGATEAFF.

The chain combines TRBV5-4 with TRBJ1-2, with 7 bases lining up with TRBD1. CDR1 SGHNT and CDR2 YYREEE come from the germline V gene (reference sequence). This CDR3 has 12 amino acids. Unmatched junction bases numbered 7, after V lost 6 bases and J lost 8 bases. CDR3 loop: CASTFQGGGYTF. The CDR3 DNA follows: TGTGCCAGCACCTTTCAGGGGGGCGGCTACACCTTC.

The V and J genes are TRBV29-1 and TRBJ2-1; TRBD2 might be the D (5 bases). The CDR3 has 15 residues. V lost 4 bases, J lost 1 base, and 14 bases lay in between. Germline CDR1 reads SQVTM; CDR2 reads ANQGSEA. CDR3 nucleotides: TGCAGCGTTGTAGGGTCTAGCAAATCCTACAATGAGCAGTTCTTC. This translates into CSVVGSSKSYNEQFF.

CDR3: CATAGGPNEKLFF. DNA for the CDR3: TGCGCCACCGCCGGCGGGCCTAATGAAAAACTGTTTTTT. The V and J genes are TRBV5-1 and TRBJ1-4; D uncertain. This CDR3 is built from 13 residues. CDR1 is SGHRS, CDR2 YFSETQ, per germline. Deletions cut 9 bases from V and 3 bases from J, with 12 bases between. Supplemented by reference TRBV5-1 and TRBJ1-4, the full variable domain reads KAGVTQTPRYLIKTRGQQVTLSCSPISGHRSVSWYQQTPGQGLQFLFEYFSETQRNKGNFPGRFSGRQFSNSRSEMNVSTLELGDSALYLCATAGGPNEKLFFGSGTQLSVL.

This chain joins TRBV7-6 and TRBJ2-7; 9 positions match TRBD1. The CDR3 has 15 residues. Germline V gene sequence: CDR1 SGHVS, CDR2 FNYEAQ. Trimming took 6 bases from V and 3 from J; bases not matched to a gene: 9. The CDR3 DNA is TGTGCCAGCAGTTCCGGGACAGGGAGGGGCTACGAGCAGTACTTC. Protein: CASSSGTGRGYEQYF.

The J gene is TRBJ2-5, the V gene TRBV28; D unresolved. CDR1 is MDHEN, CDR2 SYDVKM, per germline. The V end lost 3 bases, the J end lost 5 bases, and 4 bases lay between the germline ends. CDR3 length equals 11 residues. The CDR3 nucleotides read TGTGCCAGCAGTTTTCTCGAGACCCAGTACTTC. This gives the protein CASSFLETQYF.

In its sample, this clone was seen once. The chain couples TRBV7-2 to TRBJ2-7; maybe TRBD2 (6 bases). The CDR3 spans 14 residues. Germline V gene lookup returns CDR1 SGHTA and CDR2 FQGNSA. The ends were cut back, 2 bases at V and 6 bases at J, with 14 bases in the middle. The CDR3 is CASSLSTGDFEQYF. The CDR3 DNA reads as TGTGCCAGCAGCTTAAGTACGGGGGATTTCGAGCAGTACTTC.

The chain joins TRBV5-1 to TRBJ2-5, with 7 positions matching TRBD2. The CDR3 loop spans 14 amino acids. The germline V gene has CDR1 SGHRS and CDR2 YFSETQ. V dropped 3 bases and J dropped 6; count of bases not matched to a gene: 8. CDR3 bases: TGCGCCAGCAGCTCCGGACTAGATAGCCAGACCCAGTACTTC. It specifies CASSSGLDSQTQYF.

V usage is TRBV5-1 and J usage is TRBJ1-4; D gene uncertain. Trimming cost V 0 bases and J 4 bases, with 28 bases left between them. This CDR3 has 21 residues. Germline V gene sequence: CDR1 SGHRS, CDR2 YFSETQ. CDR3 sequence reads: CASSLARPSSGKLLHNEKLFF. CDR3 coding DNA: TGCGCCAGCAGCTTGGCCAGGCCATCCTCGGGAAAACTTCTACATAATGAAAAACTGTTTTTT.

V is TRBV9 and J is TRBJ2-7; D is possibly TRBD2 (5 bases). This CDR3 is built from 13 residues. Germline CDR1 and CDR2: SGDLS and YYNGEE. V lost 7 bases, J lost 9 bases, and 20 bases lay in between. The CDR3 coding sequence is TGTGCCAGCGGAGAGGGCCCTTGGTCGAGGCAGTACTTC. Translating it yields CASGEGPWSRQYF.

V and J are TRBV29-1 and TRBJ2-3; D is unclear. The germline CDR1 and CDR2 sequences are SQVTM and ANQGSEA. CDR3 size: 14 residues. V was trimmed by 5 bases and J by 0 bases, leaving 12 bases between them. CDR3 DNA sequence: TGCAGCGTTCCCAGAACCCTTAGCACAGATACGCAGTATTTT. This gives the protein CSVPRTLSTDTQYF.

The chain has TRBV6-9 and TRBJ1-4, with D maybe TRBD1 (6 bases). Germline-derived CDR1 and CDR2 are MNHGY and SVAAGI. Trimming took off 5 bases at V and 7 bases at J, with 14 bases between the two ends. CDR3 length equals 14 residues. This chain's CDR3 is CASSLQGRGEKLFF. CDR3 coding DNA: TGTGCCAGCAGTCTACAGGGTCGGGGTGAAAAACTGTTTTTT.

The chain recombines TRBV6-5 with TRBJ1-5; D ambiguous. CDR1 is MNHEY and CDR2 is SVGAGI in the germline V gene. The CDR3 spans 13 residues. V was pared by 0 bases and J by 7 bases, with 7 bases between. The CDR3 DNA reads TGTGCCAGCAGTTACTCGAGCGGGCAGCCCCAGCATTTT. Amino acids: CASSYSSGQPQHF.